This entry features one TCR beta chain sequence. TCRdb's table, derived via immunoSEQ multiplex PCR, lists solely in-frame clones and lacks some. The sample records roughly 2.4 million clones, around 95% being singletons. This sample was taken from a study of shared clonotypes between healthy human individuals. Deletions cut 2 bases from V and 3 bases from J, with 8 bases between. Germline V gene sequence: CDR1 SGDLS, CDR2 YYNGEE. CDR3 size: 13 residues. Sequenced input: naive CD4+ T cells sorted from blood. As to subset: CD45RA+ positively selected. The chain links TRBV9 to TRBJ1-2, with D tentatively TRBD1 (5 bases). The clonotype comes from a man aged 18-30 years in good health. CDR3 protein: CASSVRAYYGYTF. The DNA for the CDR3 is TGTGCCAGCAGCGTCAGGGCCTACTATGGCTACACCTTC.